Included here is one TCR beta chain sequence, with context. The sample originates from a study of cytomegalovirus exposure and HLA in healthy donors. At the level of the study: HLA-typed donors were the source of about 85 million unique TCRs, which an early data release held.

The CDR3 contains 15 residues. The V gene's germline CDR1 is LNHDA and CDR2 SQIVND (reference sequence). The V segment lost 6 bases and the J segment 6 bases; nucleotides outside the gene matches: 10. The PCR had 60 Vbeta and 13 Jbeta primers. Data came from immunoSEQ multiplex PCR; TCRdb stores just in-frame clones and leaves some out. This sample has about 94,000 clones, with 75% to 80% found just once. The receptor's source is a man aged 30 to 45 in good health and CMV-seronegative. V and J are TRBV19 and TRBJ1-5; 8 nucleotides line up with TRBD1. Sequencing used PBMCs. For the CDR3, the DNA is TGTGCCAGTAGCCGCGACAGGGGATGGAGTCAGCCCCAGCATTTT. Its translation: CASSRDRGWSQPQHF.